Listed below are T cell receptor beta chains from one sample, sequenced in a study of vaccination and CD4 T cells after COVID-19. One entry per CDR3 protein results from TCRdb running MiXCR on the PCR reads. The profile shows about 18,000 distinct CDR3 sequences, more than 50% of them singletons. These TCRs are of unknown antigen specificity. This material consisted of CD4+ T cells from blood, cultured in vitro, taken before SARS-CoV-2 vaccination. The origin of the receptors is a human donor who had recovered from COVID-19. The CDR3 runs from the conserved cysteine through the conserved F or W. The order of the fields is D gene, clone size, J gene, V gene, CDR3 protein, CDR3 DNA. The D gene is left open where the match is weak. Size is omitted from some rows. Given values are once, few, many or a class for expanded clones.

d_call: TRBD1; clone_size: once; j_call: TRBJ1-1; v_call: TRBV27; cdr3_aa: CASSLAGQGGLNSEAFF; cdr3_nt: TGTGCCAGCAGTTTGGCGGGACAGGGGGGTTTAAACTCTGAAGCTTTCTTT
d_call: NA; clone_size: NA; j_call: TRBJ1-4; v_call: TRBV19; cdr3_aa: CASSRTYRVQGEKLFF; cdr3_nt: TGTGCCAGTAGTAGAACATACAGGGTGCAAGGTGAAAAACTGTTTTTT
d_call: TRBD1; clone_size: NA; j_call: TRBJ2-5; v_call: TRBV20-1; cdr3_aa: CSADSFSGTGVGQETQYF; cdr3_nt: TGCAGTGCTGATTCCTTCTCCGGTACAGGGGTGGGCCAAGAGACCCAGTACTTC
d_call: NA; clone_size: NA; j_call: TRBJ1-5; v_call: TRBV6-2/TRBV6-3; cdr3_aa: CASSTLSSNQPQHF; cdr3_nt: TGTGCCAGCAGTACCCTTAGTAGCAATCAGCCCCAGCATTTT
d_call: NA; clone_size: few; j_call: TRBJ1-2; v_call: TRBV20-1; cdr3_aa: CSARVPSYGYTF; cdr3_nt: TGCAGTGCTAGAGTGCCAAGCTATGGCTACACCTTC
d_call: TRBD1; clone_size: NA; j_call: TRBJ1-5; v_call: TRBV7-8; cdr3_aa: CASSITGDGGQPQHF; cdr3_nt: TGTGCCAGCAGCATCACAGGGGATGGTGGTCAGCCCCAGCATTTT
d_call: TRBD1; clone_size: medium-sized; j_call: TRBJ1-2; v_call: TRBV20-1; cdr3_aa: CSADPGGSNYGYTF; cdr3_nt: TGCAGTGCTGACCCAGGGGGCTCTAACTATGGCTACACCTTC
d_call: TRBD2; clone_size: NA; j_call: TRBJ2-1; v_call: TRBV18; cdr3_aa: CASSPRVSSGASYNEQFF; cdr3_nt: TGTGCCAGCTCACCAAGGGTCAGCAGCGGGGCGAGTTACAATGAGCAGTTCTTC
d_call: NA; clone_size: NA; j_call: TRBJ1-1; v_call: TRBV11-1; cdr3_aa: CASSLAGGTEAFF; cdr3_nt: TGTGCCAGCAGCTTGGCGGGGGGCACTGAAGCTTTCTTT
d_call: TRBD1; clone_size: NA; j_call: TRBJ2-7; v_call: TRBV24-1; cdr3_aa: CATSDPGTGSSYEQYF; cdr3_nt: TGTGCCACCAGTGATCCGGGGACAGGTAGCTCCTACGAGCAGTACTTC
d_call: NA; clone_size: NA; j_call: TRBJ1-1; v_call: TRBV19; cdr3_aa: CASKAGLGTEAFF; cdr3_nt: TGTGCCAGTAAGGCCGGGCTCGGCACTGAAGCTTTCTTT
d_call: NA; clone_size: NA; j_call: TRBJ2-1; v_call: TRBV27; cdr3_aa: CASSLWSRSYNEQFF; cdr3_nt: TGTGCCAGCAGTTTATGGTCGCGGTCCTACAATGAGCAGTTCTTC
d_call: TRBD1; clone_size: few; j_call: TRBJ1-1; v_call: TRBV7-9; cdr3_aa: CASSLDRGAATEAFF; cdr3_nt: TGTGCCAGCAGCTTAGACAGGGGAGCAGCCACTGAAGCTTTCTTT
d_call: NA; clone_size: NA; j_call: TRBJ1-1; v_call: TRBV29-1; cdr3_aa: CSVGRQHEAFF; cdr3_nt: TGCAGCGTTGGTCGGCAGCATGAAGCTTTCTTT
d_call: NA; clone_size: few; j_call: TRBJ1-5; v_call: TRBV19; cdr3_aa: CASSMRAGGNQPQHF; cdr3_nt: TGTGCCAGTAGTATGAGGGCTGGGGGCAATCAGCCCCAGCATTTT
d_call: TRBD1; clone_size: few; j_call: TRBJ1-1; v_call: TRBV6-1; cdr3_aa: CASQDRGRLNTEAFF; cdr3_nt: TGTGCCAGCCAGGACAGGGGAAGGCTAAACACTGAAGCTTTCTTT
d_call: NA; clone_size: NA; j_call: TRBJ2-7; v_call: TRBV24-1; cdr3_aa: CATSVGHSDEQYF; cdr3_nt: TGTGCCACCAGTGTTGGACATTCCGACGAGCAGTACTTC
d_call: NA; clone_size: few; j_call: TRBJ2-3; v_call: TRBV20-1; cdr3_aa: CSARGSDTQYF; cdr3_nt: TGCAGTGCTAGGGGGTCAGATACGCAGTATTTT
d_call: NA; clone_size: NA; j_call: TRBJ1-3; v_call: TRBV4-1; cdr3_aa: CASSQERSSYGNTIYF; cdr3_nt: TGCGCCAGCAGCCAAGAAAGGTCCTCCTACGGAAACACCATATATTTT
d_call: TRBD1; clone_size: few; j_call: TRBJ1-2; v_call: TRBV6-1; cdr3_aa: CASTANTPGQGFHYTF; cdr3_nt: TGTGCCAGCACCGCAAATACTCCGGGACAGGGCTTTCACTACACCTTC
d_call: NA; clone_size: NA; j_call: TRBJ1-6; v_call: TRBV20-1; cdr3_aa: CSARQGWNSPLHF; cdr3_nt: TGCAGTGCTAGGCAGGGGTGGAATTCACCCCTCCACTTT
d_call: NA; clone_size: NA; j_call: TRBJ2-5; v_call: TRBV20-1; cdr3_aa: CSASLVNQETQYF; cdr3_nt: TGCAGTGCTAGTTTGGTAAACCAAGAGACCCAGTACTTC
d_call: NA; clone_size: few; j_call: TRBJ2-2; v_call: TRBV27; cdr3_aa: CASSYLGANTGELFF; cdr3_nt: TGTGCCAGCAGTTATCTGGGCGCGAACACCGGGGAGCTGTTTTTT
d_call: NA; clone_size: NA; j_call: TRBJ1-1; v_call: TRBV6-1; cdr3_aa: CASSEFRGGPTEAFF; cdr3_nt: TGTGCCAGCAGTGAATTTCGTGGGGGGCCCACTGAAGCTTTCTTT
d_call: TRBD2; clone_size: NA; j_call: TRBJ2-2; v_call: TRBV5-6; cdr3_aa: CASSLAGGTGELFF; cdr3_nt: TGTGCCAGCAGCTTGGCGGGGGGAACCGGGGAGCTGTTTTTT
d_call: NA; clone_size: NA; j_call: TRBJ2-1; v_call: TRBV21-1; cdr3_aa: CATFKPDEQFF; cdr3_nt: TGTGCCACCTTTAAGCCCGATGAGCAGTTCTTC